This T cell receptor beta chain was sequenced during a study of response to subunit inactivated influenza vaccine. TCRdb re-called the RT-PCR reads with MiXCR, one entry per CDR3 protein. Among about 520,000 distinct CDR3 sequences, less than 30% were seen once, and the ten largest hold about 1.9%. This clonotype turned up a few times. This sequence may be a read error, since a much larger clone differs from it by one base. Germline V lookup: CDR1 PRHDT, CDR2 FYEKMQ (reference sequence). This CDR3 region has 11 residues. The ends were cut back, 3 bases at V and 3 bases at J, with 3 bases in the middle.

The sample in question was CD4+ T cells sorted from PBMCs, obtained less than 6 days after vaccination. This chain uses TRBV13 with TRBJ2-7; the D is unclear. The TCR comes from a man in his fifties or sixties who received an inactivated influenza vaccine. In DNA form, the CDR3 reads TGTGCCAGCAGCTTTGTCTACGAGCAGTACTTC. Protein sequence: CASSFVYEQYF.